Sequencing of this T cell receptor beta chain was carried out in a study of T-cell reconstitution after alpha-beta-depleted transplantation in children. Findings and limits, study-wide: In patients about two months after transplant, alpha-beta T cells reportedly arose from several hundred expanded graft clones. From newly produced T cells came most of the T-cell counts and diversity one year after transplant.

A library of TCRbeta sequences, prepared with unique molecular identifiers, was generated. One entry per CDR3 protein results from TCRdb running MiXCR on the PCR reads. The sample lists 75,000 to 90,000 distinct CDR3 sequences; roughly 13% were seen once. This clonotype was recorded many times. Antigen specificity is unknown. The length of the CDR3 is 14 residues. The ends lost 6 bases at V and 0 bases at J; junction bases unmatched: 7. Per the germline V gene, CDR1 is DFQATT and CDR2 is SNEGSKA (reference sequence). Specimen: PBMCs, mostly from graft donor cells, collected 180 days after TCRalphabeta/CD19-depleted stem cell transplant. The TCR was taken from a male patient aged 2-15 years who had a stem cell transplant for acute lymphoblastic leukemia, so the T cells may come from the graft donor. The chain has TRBV20-1 and TRBJ2-7; 8 bases align to TRBD2. In DNA, the CDR3 is TGCAGTGCCCCTATAGCGGGGAGCTCCTACGAGCAGTACTTC. Translation: CSAPIAGSSYEQYF.